Many counts were recorded for the clone carrying this T cell receptor beta chain. This entry is derived from a study of T-cell reconstitution after alpha-beta-depleted transplantation in children. Researchers prepared the TCRbeta library using unique molecular identifiers, the study reports. TCRdb passed the PCR reads through MiXCR, listing each CDR3 protein once. The sample contains fewer than 550,000 distinct CDR3 sequences, 10% of which appear only once. CDR3 size: 12 residues. Trimming shortened V by 6 bases and J by 8 bases, and 11 bases separated the two germline ends. The germline gives CDR1 MNHEY, CDR2 SVGEGT.

The rearrangement links TRBV6-2 or TRBV6-3 to TRBJ1-5; tentatively, D is TRBD1 (5 bases). This receptor was identified in a child aged 2 to 10 with inherited bone marrow failure, due to receive a stem cell transplant. The sequences come from PBMCs, collected before TCRalphabeta/CD19-depleted stem cell transplant. This CDR3 is CASRGTAEPQHF. CDR3 bases: TGTGCCAGCAGAGGGACGGCCGAGCCCCAGCATTTT.